The 13 T cell receptor beta chains below come from one sample, sequenced in a study of low-dose radiotherapy and immunotherapy resistance in tumors (dated by TCRdb to 2022 to 2024). Sequencing used an Illumina HiSeq 2500. First-strand cDNA was synthesized using Superscript III and a set of TRAV- and TRBV-specific primers, so that both TCRalpha and TCRbeta chains were covered. TCRs were amplified for about 19 PCR cycles with Phusion, using a constant-region primer paired with the adapter attached to the V primers. TCRdb reanalyzed the raw reads on its own, using fastp at Q25 for trimming and MiXCR for clone calling, and kept in-frame beta chains. Rows are unified per CDR3 protein, each entry keeping the most common DNA and genes. The sample table contains tens of thousands of distinct CDR3 sequences; only one count was recorded for 15% to 20% of them. The top ten hold 2.5% to 3.5% of the sample. The sample's time point, from its label and the paper: before trial treatment.

The specimen was PBMCs, collected before treatment. Source of these receptors: a male donor with prostate cancer.

The chain uses TRBV11-3 and TRBJ2-1, with D perhaps TRBD1 or TRBD2 (5 bases each). CDR3 length: 15 amino acids. The germline V gene has CDR1 SGHNT and CDR2 YENEEA. The V end was cut by 1 base, the J end by 6 bases, with 13 bases between. Written as DNA, the CDR3 is TGTGCCAGCAGCTTAGGAGGGGTACAGACCAATGAGCAGTTCTTC. Translating gives CASSLGGVQTNEQFF.

In DNA form, the CDR3 reads TGCAGTGCTAGAGGCCTCCGACCCTCTAGCGGGGGCTACCAAGAGACCCAGTACTTC. It translates to CSARGLRPSSGGYQETQYF. This chain connects TRBV20-1 to TRBJ2-5; 10 nucleotides match TRBD2. J was trimmed by 0 bases and V by 1 base; bases with no gene match: 14. This CDR3 region has 19 residues. CDR1 and CDR2 from the germline V gene are DFQATT and SNEGSKA (reference sequence).

This clonotype was observed at least ten times. The chain carries TRBV19 and TRBJ2-3; D might be TRBD2 (6 bases). Trimming stripped 9 bases from V and 6 bases from J, with 13 bases between. The CDR3 runs 12 residues. Per germline, CDR1 LNHDA and CDR2 SQIVND (reference sequence). The chain's CDR3 is CASTGVTDTQYF. The CDR3 nucleotides are TGTGCCAGCACGGGGGTGACGGATACGCAGTATTTT.

This clonotype was observed a few times. CDR3: CASRRTDPGEPQHF. The CDR3 DNA reads as TGTGCAAGTCGCCGGACCGACCCCGGGGAGCCCCAGCATTTT. This chain joins TRBV5-3 and TRBJ1-5; D is unclear. TRBV5-3 is labeled an ORF, and its function is uncertain. The CDR3 contains 14 residues.

V gene TRBV5-8 combines with J gene TRBJ2-7; D perhaps matches TRBD2 (5 bases). V was clipped by 2 bases and J by 1 base, with 10 bases between them. The length of the CDR3 is 14 residues. Germline CDR1 is SGHTS and CDR2 is YDEGEE. The CDR3, as DNA: TGTGCCAGCAGCTTACGGGGTGTTTCCTACGAGCAGTACTTC. Protein product: CASSLRGVSYEQYF.

This clonotype was counted at least ten times. CDR3 in DNA: TGTGCCACCAGCCGCCCCTTTAGCGGGTACGAGCAGTACTTC. Its protein is CATSRPFSGYEQYF. The chain recombines TRBV15 with TRBJ2-7; 7 bases agree with TRBD2. J lost 4 bases, V lost 5 bases, and 8 bases had no gene match. There are 14 residues in the CDR3. Germline V gives CDR1 LNHNV, CDR2 YYDKDF (reference sequence).

This clonotype was detected ten times or more. The chain is built from TRBV12-5 and TRBJ1-1; no reliable D call. The V gene's germline CDR1 is LGHNT and CDR2 FRNRAP. The CDR3 runs 11 residues. Deletions cut 6 bases from V and 7 bases from J, with 9 bases between. CDR3 nucleotides: TGTGCTAGTGGGCAAGGGTTTGAAGCTTTCTTT. Protein: CASGQGFEAFF.

This clonotype came up many times. The chain couples TRBV29-1 to TRBJ2-5, with a possible D match to TRBD1 (6 bases). There are 14 residues in the CDR3. Looked up from germline, CDR1 is SQVTM and CDR2 is ANQGSEA. The ends were cut back, 3 bases at V and 1 base at J, with 12 bases in the middle. CDR3 sequence reads: CSVDRQAPQETQYF. The CDR3 DNA is TGCAGCGTTGATAGACAGGCGCCCCAAGAGACCCAGTACTTC. Full variable domain (missing parts from reference TRBV29-1 and TRBJ2-5): SAVISQKPSRDICQRGTSLTIQCQVDSQVTMMFWYRQQPGQSLTLIATANQGSEATYESGFVIDKFPISRPNLTFSTLTVSNMSPEDSSIYLCSVDRQAPQETQYFGPGTRLLVL.

In this sample, this clonotype turned up many times. The chain links TRBV20-1 to TRBJ1-3; D is unresolved. V lost 3 bases and J lost 0, with 15 bases in between. The CDR3 contains 16 residues. Looked up from germline, CDR1 is DFQATT and CDR2 is SNEGSKA (reference sequence). The CDR3 protein is CSASTSTDFSGNTIYF. In nucleotides, the CDR3 is TGCAGTGCTAGTACGTCAACGGACTTCTCTGGAAACACCATATATTTT.

This clonotype was found many times. This sequence joins TRBV20-1 and TRBJ2-2; D may be TRBD2 (6 bases). The CDR3 contains 14 residues. Germline assignment: CDR1 DFQATT and CDR2 SNEGSKA (reference sequence). V lost 1 base and J 8 bases, leaving 14 bases between the germline ends. The CDR3 region has the DNA TGCAGTGCTAGAGTAATTTCCGGGGGAGGGGAGCTGTTTTTT. Residues: CSARVISGGGELFF.

This clonotype was seen many times. This chain joins TRBV7-9 and TRBJ2-1; unclear D gene. The germline V gene has CDR1 SEHNR and CDR2 FQNEAQ (reference sequence). V was clipped by 1 base and J by 9 bases, with 7 bases between them. This CDR3 has 12 residues. CDR3 in DNA: TGTGCCAGCAGCTTAGTTAGCACTGAGCAGTTCTTC. It encodes CASSLVSTEQFF.

This clonotype came up many times. The genes are TRBV20-1 and TRBJ1-1; D perhaps matches TRBD1 (5 bases). Per the germline V gene, CDR1 is DFQATT and CDR2 is SNEGSKA (reference sequence). The CDR3 sequence is 12 residues long. V shed 6 bases and J shed 1 base, with 9 bases lying between them. CDR3 nucleotides: TGCAGTGCAACAAGGGGGAACACTGAAGCTTTCTTT. As protein: CSATRGNTEAFF.

This clonotype was seen repeatedly, ten times or more. The chain has TRBV4-2 and TRBJ2-7; D may be TRBD1 (6 bases). The V and J ends lost 1 base and 6 bases respectively, with 16 bases between them. The CDR3 is 15 amino acids. Germline V gives CDR1 LGHNA, CDR2 YNFKEQ. CDR3 amino acids: CASSQVVGAGVEQYF. DNA for the CDR3: TGTGCCAGCAGCCAAGTCGTGGGGGCCGGGGTCGAGCAGTACTTC.